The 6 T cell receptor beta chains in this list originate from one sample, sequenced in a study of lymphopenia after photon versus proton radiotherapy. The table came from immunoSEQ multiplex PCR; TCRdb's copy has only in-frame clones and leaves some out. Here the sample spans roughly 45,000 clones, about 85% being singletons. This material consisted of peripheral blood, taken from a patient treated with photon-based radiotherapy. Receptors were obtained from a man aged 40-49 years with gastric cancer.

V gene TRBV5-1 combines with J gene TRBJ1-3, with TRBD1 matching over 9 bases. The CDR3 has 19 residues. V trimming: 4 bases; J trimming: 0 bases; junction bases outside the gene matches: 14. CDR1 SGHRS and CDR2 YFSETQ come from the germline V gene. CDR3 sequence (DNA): TGCGCCAGCAGCCCGTGGTCGGCGGGACAGGGACTCTCTGGAAACACCATATATTTT. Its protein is CASSPWSAGQGLSGNTIYF.

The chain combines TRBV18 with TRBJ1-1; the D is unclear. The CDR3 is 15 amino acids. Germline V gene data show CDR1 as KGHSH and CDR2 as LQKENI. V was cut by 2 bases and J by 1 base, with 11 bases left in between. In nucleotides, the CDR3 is TGTGCCAGCTCACCAAATCCCACGGAGAACACTGAAGCTTTCTTT. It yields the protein CASSPNPTENTEAFF.

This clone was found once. The CDR3 loop is CASSLGASETQYF. The DNA of the CDR3 is TGTGCCAGCAGCCTGGGGGCCTCGGAGACCCAGTACTTC. The chain recombines TRBV9 with TRBJ2-5; tentatively, D is TRBD1 (6 bases). Trimming shortened V by 4 bases and J by 5 bases, and 12 bases separated the two germline ends. The germline CDR1 and CDR2 sequences are SGDLS and YYNGEE. CDR3 length: 13 residues.

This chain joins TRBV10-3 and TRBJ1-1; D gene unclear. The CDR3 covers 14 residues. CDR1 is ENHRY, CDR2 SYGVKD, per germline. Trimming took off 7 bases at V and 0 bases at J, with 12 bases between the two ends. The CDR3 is CAIKGQNMNTEAFF. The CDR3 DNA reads TGTGCCATCAAAGGGCAGAATATGAACACTGAAGCTTTCTTT.

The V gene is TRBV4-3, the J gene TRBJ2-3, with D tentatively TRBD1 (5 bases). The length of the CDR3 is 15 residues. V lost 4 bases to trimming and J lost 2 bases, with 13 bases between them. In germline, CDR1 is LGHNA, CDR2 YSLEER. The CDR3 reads CASSPQGGLTDTQYF. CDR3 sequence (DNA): TGCGCCAGCAGCCCCCAGGGCGGCCTCACAGATACGCAGTATTTT.

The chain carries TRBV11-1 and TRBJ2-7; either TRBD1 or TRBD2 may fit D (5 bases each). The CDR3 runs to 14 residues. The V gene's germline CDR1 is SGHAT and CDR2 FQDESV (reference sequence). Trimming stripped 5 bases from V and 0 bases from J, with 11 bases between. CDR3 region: CASSPGRPSYEQYF. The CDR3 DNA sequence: TGTGCCAGCAGCCCGGGGCGGCCCTCCTACGAGCAGTACTTC.